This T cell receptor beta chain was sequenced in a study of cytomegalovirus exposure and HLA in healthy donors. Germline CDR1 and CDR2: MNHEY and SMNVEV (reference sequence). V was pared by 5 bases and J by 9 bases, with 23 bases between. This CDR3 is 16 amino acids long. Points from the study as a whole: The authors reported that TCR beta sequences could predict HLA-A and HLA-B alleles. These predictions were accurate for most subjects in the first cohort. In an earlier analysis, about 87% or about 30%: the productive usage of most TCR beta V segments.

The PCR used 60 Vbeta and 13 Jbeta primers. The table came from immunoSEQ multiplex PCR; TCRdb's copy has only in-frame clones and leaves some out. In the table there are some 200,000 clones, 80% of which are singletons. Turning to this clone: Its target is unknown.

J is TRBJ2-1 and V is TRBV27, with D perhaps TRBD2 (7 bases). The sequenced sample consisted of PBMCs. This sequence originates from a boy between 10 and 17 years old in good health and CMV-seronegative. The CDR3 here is CASSPIVRGGALEQFF. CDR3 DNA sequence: TGTGCCAGCAGTCCCATCGTGAGGGGGGGGGCCCTTGAGCAGTTCTTC.